This TCR beta chain was sequenced during a study of shared clonotypes between healthy human individuals. The CDR3 spans 13 residues. Trimming removed 5 bases at V and 2 bases at J, with 11 bases between. Germline V lookup: CDR1 SQVTM, CDR2 ANQGSEA. Profiled with immunoSEQ multiplex PCR; TCRdb holds only in-frame clones, not every one. The sample lists a few million clones; around 95% were seen once. The sequencing sample was made of naive CD4+ T cells sorted from blood. Sample subset: CD45RA+ positively selected. This chain connects TRBV29-1 to TRBJ2-3; D remains ambiguous. The clonotype comes from a man between 18 and 35 years old in good health. The CDR3 region has the DNA TGCAGCGTTCAGAGGCTACTCACAGATACGCAGTATTTT. Residues: CSVQRLLTDTQYF.